A single sample gave rise to the 26 T cell receptor beta chains below, sequenced in a study of shared clonotypes between healthy human individuals (dated by TCRdb to about 2020). Library preparation used the immunoSEQ multiplex PCR assay. The table was pulled from immuneACCESS by TCRdb, which kept in-frame rearrangements only. Such tables lose some clones; where checked, under half of the loss comes from unresolved V genes, and the rest has no known cause. This sample has about 680,000 clones in its table, and 92% of those were observed once. The ten largest clones add up to approximately 24% of the sample. CD8 naive samples consisted of CD45RO-negative cells that were positively selected for CCR7, yielding a CD45RA+CCR7+ population without TemRA cells. Sequencing was done on a sample of naive CD8+ T cells sorted from blood. According to the study, the label for this sample's cell subset or site signals: CD45RA+CCR7+. These receptors came from a man aged 25 to 40 in good health.

The V call is TRBV13, the J call TRBJ2-1; weak D call: TRBD1 (5 bases). The V and J ends lost 5 bases and 0 bases respectively, with 8 bases between them. Looked up from germline, CDR1 is PRHDT and CDR2 is FYEKMQ (reference sequence). The CDR3 extends over 14 amino acids. The CDR3 here is CASSVTGSYNEQFF. CDR3 coding DNA: TGTGCCAGCAGCGTAACAGGCTCCTACAATGAGCAGTTCTTC.

This rearrangement joins TRBV6-6 to TRBJ2-7, with unresolved D. The length of the CDR3 is 11 residues. The germline V gene has CDR1 MNHNY and CDR2 SVGAGI (reference sequence). V was trimmed by 5 bases and J by 3 bases, leaving 5 bases between them. The CDR3, as DNA: TGTGCCAGCAGTAACCGCTACGAGCAGTACTTC. It translates to CASSNRYEQYF.

V and J are TRBV5-4 and TRBJ2-7; 9 nucleotides match TRBD2. The junction had 4 bases not matched to a gene; V was cut back by 1 base and J by 5 bases. The germline V gene encodes CDR1 SGHNT and CDR2 YYREEE (reference sequence). This CDR3 is 14 amino acids long. The chain's CDR3 is CASSLRGRAHEQYF. The CDR3 bases are TGTGCCAGCAGCTTGCGCGGGAGGGCCCACGAGCAGTACTTC.

This rearrangement joins TRBV15 to TRBJ2-1, with 9 positions matching TRBD2. The CDR3 is 15 amino acids. CDR1 LNHNV and CDR2 YYDKDF come from the germline V gene (reference sequence). The J segment lost 4 bases and the V segment lost 5 bases, leaving 6 bases of the junction unmatched. DNA for the CDR3: TGTGCCACCAGCCCTCGACTAGCGGTTTACAATGAGCAGTTCTTC. Protein sequence: CATSPRLAVYNEQFF.

The rearrangement joins TRBV29-1 to TRBJ2-3; perhaps TRBD1 as D (5 bases). The CDR3 is 14 residues long. The ends were cut back, 1 base at V and 4 bases at J, with 12 bases in the middle. Germline V gene sequence: CDR1 SQVTM, CDR2 ANQGSEA. The CDR3 nucleotides are TGCAGCGTTGAAGGGTCAGGGCTTGCAGATACGCAGTATTTT. This gives the protein CSVEGSGLADTQYF.

The CDR3 sequence: CASKENHEQFF. The DNA of the CDR3 is TGTGCCAGCAAGGAGAACCATGAGCAGTTCTTC. The chain uses TRBV27 and TRBJ2-1; D is undetermined. The CDR3 consists of 11 residues. Germline loops: CDR1 MNHEY, CDR2 SMNVEV (reference sequence). Trimming pared 7 bases from V and 8 bases from J, leaving 9 bases between.

The chain has TRBV27 and TRBJ2-3; 12 positions agree with TRBD2. V was pared by 4 bases and J by 3 bases, with 5 bases of the junction left unmatched. Germline values: CDR1 MNHEY, CDR2 SMNVEV (reference sequence). The CDR3 sequence is 16 residues long. This CDR3 reads CASSSTSGRGTDTQYF. The CDR3 DNA follows: TGTGCCAGCAGTTCGACTAGCGGGAGAGGGACAGATACGCAGTATTTT.

This clone was seen once. J is TRBJ1-3 and V is TRBV6-1; 7 bases align to TRBD1. The CDR3 is made up of 19 amino acids. Per the germline V gene, CDR1 is MNHNS and CDR2 is SASEGT. V was pared by 3 bases and J by 0 bases, with 14 bases of the junction left unmatched. CDR3 nucleotide sequence: TGTGCCAGCAGTGACCCGACAGGGCGCTCTAGGGGCTCTGGAAACACCATATATTTT. Amino acids: CASSDPTGRSRGSGNTIYF.

This clone was counted ten times or more. Within the sample, other DNA sequences also encode this same CDR3. The chain is built from TRBV6-4 and TRBJ2-1; the match to TRBD2 covers 9 bases. The CDR3 runs 15 residues. V lost 0 bases to trimming and J lost 4 bases; unmatched junction nucleotides: 1. The V gene's germline CDR1 is MRHNA and CDR2 SNTAGT. The CDR3 reads CASSDSSGSYNEQFF. The CDR3 DNA sequence: TGTGCCAGCAGTGACTCTAGCGGGAGTTACAATGAGCAGTTCTTC.

The rearrangement joins TRBV19 to TRBJ1-1, with TRBD1 as a possible D gene (5 bases). The CDR3 has 11 residues. The V end was cut by 9 bases, the J end by 6 bases, with 11 bases between. Germline V gene data show CDR1 as LNHDA and CDR2 as SQIVND (reference sequence). In DNA, the CDR3 is TGTGCCAGCCAGGGTTACTCTGAAGCTTTCTTT. Translation gives CASQGYSEAFF.

This clone was seen more than once but under ten times. V gene TRBV7-6 combines with J gene TRBJ2-3, with 7 positions matching TRBD2. The germline gives CDR1 SGHVS, CDR2 FNYEAQ. The CDR3 loop spans 17 amino acids. Trimming took 2 bases from V and 0 from J; bases not matched to a gene: 8. For the CDR3, the DNA is TGTGCCAGCAGCTTACCCCCCGATAGCGGGAGCACAGATACGCAGTATTTT. It translates to CASSLPPDSGSTDTQYF.

The J gene is TRBJ2-7, the V gene TRBV28, with 9 bases identical to TRBD2. J lost 2 bases, V lost 2 bases, and 13 bases had no gene match. Germline CDR1 and CDR2: MDHEN and SYDVKM. The CDR3 runs 18 residues. The CDR3: CASSLAVGASGNPYEQYF. The CDR3 DNA sequence: TGTGCCAGCAGTTTAGCGGTGGGAGCTAGCGGGAATCCCTACGAGCAGTACTTC.

The chain joins TRBV13 to TRBJ2-7; the D gene is possibly TRBD1 (6 bases). The V and J ends lost 4 bases and 6 bases respectively, with 19 bases between them. This CDR3 spans 15 amino acids. The germline V gene has CDR1 PRHDT and CDR2 FYEKMQ (reference sequence). The CDR3 DNA reads as TGTGCCAGCAGCTCCCTGGGGCAGGGGATGGGCGAGCAGTACTTC. Residues: CASSSLGQGMGEQYF.

This chain uses TRBV11-2 with TRBJ2-1; D gene uncertain. The CDR3 covers 12 residues. V lost 4 bases to trimming and J lost 8 bases, with 9 bases between them. CDR1 is SGHAT, CDR2 FQNNGV, per germline. The CDR3 here is CASSSPVDEQFF. The CDR3 DNA sequence: TGTGCCAGCAGCTCGCCTGTTGATGAGCAGTTCTTC.

The rearrangement links TRBV4-1 to TRBJ2-1, with D maybe TRBD1 (5 bases). This CDR3 has 16 amino acids. Germline V CDR1 and CDR2: MGHRA, YSYEKL. V lost 0 bases and J lost 4, with 13 bases in between. The CDR3 DNA sequence: TGCGCCAGCAGCCAAGATTGGACAACTTCTTACAATGAGCAGTTCTTC. It specifies CASSQDWTTSYNEQFF.

The rearrangement uses TRBV28 and TRBJ1-1; 7 bases agree with TRBD1. CDR1 is MDHEN, CDR2 SYDVKM, per germline. The CDR3 consists of 16 residues. V gave up 5 bases and J gave up 4 bases; unmatched junction bases: 13. The CDR3 DNA reads as TGTGCCAGCAGTGGGGGGGACAGTTGGGGTTCCACTGAAGCTTTCTTT. Its translation is CASSGGDSWGSTEAFF. The variable domain in full, with the rest retrieved from reference TRBV28 and TRBJ1-1, is DVKVTQSSRYLVKRTGEKVFLECVQDMDHENMFWYRQDPGLGLRLIYFSYDVKMKEKGDIPEGYSVSREKKERFSLILESASTNQTSMYLCASSGGDSWGSTEAFFGQGTRLTVV.

Notes on this clone: Additional DNA sequences in this sample encode the identical CDR3. V is TRBV14 and J is TRBJ2-7; perhaps TRBD2 as D (5 bases). This CDR3 has 13 residues. Germline CDR1 reads SGHDN; CDR2 reads FVKESK. The V end lost 1 base, the J end lost 3 bases, and 7 bases lay between the germline ends. CDR3 residues: CASSQVEGYEQYF. Written as DNA, the CDR3 is TGTGCCAGCAGCCAAGTCGAGGGCTACGAGCAGTACTTC.

The chain couples TRBV13 to TRBJ2-7; 12 nucleotides agree with TRBD2. CDR1 and CDR2 (germline): PRHDT, FYEKMQ (reference sequence). This CDR3 has 15 amino acids. The ends lost 4 bases at V and 3 bases at J; junction bases unmatched: 4. CDR3 in amino acids: CASSSTSGSSYEQYF. DNA of the CDR3: TGTGCCAGCAGCTCGACTAGCGGGAGTAGCTACGAGCAGTACTTC.

The chain has TRBV4-3 and TRBJ2-4; the match to TRBD2 covers 12 bases. Germline V CDR1 and CDR2: LGHNA, YSLEER. CDR3 size: 21 residues. The J segment lost 0 bases and the V segment lost 2 bases, leaving 14 bases of the junction unmatched. The CDR3 bases are TGCGCCAGCAGCCAAACCATACTAGCGGGAGGCGATGTAGGAGCCAAAAACATTCAGTACTTC. Amino acid sequence: CASSQTILAGGDVGAKNIQYF.

This clone was observed once. V is TRBV10-3 and J is TRBJ2-1, with TRBD2 identical over 11 bases. V shed 3 bases, J shed 4 bases, and the junction held 2 bases outside the gene matches. The CDR3 has 15 residues. CDR1 and CDR2 (germline): ENHRY, SYGVKD. The CDR3: CAISEIAGGYNEQFF. Written as DNA, the CDR3 is TGTGCCATCAGTGAAATAGCGGGAGGGTACAATGAGCAGTTCTTC.

V and J are TRBV19 and TRBJ2-2, with D unresolved. Germline V CDR1 and CDR2: LNHDA, SQIVND (reference sequence). Between the trimmed V and J ends, which lost 6 bases and 5 bases, there was a span of 7 bases. CDR3 length equals 12 residues. CDR3 in amino acids: CASRSLTGELFF. The CDR3 DNA follows: TGTGCCAGTAGGTCACTGACCGGGGAGCTGTTTTTT.

This chain joins TRBV2 and TRBJ2-7; possibly TRBD2 for D (6 bases). V was pared by 7 bases and J by 5 bases, with 15 bases between. The CDR3 totals 13 residues. CDR1 is SNHLY and CDR2 is FYNNEI in the germline V gene. CDR3 bases: TGTGCCAGCACCCTCGGGAGTCCCAACGAGCAGTACTTC. Translating it yields CASTLGSPNEQYF.

The chain is built from TRBV5-6 and TRBJ2-3, with 7 bases lining up with TRBD1. The CDR3 consists of 15 residues. In germline, CDR1 is SGHDT, CDR2 YYEEEE. Trimming took 2 bases from V and 4 from J; bases not matched to a gene: 7. CDR3 amino acids: CASSLEQGFPDTQYF. CDR3 sequence (DNA): TGTGCCAGCAGCTTAGAACAGGGGTTTCCAGATACGCAGTATTTT.

This clone was observed a handful of times. The chain has TRBV7-9 and TRBJ1-6; D unclear. Germline V gives CDR1 SEHNR, CDR2 FQNEAQ (reference sequence). The CDR3 contains 12 residues. Trimming cost V 0 bases and J 9 bases, with 3 bases left between them. In DNA, the CDR3 is TGTGCCAGCAGCTTAGCAGGTTCACCCCTCCACTTT. Encoded protein: CASSLAGSPLHF.

Written as DNA, the CDR3 is TGTGCCAGCAGACGGGACTCCACAGAAGCTTTCTTT. It codes for CASRRDSTEAFF. V is TRBV7-9 and J is TRBJ1-1; D perhaps matches TRBD1 (5 bases). V dropped 6 bases and J dropped 8 bases, with 13 bases sitting between them. The CDR3 is 12 amino acids. The germline gives CDR1 SEHNR, CDR2 FQNEAQ (reference sequence).

The chain employs TRBV4-3 and TRBJ2-1; D remains ambiguous. Germline CDR1 and CDR2: LGHNA and YSLEER. This CDR3 comprises 13 residues. V lost 0 bases, J lost 10 bases, and 10 bases lay in between. Here the CDR3 reads CASSQDTTPEQFF. CDR3 DNA sequence: TGCGCCAGCAGCCAAGATACTACGCCCGAGCAGTTCTTC.